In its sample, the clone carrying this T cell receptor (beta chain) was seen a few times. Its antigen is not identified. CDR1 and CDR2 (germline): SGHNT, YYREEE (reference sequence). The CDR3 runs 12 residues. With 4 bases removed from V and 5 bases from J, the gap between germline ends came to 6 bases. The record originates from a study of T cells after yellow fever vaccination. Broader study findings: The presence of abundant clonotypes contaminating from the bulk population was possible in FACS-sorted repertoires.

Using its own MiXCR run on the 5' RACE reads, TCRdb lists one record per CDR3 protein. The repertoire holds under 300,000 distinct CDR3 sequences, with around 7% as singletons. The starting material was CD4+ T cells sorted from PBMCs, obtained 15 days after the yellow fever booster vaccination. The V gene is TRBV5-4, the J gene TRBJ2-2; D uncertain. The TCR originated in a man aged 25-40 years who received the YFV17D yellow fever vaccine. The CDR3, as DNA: TGTGCCAGCAGCATCAGAACCGGGGAGCTGTTTTTT. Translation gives CASSIRTGELFF.